This T cell receptor (beta chain) originates from a study of patients and donors after allogeneic stem cell transplantation. One entry per CDR3 protein results from TCRdb running MiXCR on the RT-PCR reads. The data show approximately 170,000 distinct CDR3 sequences, approximately 30% seen once. The CDR3 is 13 amino acids. In germline, CDR1 is LGHNA, CDR2 YSLEER. The V gene lost 0 bases and the J gene lost 14 bases, with 11 bases spanning the gap. This clonotype occurred a few times. Sequenced material: blood, either unsorted or a sorted T cell fraction (not recorded which). V and J are TRBV4-3 and TRBJ1-6, with D uncertain. The origin of this receptor is a human donor who was either an allogeneic HSCT recipient or a stem cell or donor lymphocyte infusion donor (not recorded which). It is not recorded whose cells these are; they may come from a transplant donor. The DNA of the CDR3 is TGCGCCAGCAGCCAAGATGTCCAAACATCCCTCCACTTT. It yields the protein CASSQDVQTSLHF.